This is a list of T cell receptor beta chains from one sample in a study of shared clonotypes between healthy human individuals. Assay used: immunoSEQ multiplex PCR; TCRdb lists only in-frame clones, some missing. The data show fewer than 650,000 clones, about 80% seen once. The sample consisted of PBMCs. The receptor source for this set is a woman aged 40-49 years in good health. Some clones in this sample may be carry-over from other donors' samples. CDR3s include the opening cysteine and the closing phenylalanine or tryptophan. D genes are given only for firm matches. Expanded clones get a size class; other rows say once, few or many, or leave the size out.

V gene	D gene	J gene	clone size	CDR3 DNA	CDR3 protein
TRBV28	TRBD2	TRBJ2-7	-	TGTGCCAGCAGTTTAAGAGCTAGCGGGAAATCCTACGAGCAGTACTTC	CASSLRASGKSYEQYF
TRBV6-4	-	TRBJ2-1	-	TGTGCCAGCAGTGACTCTATGGAGCACAATGAGCAGTTCTTC	CASSDSMEHNEQFF
TRBV19	-	TRBJ1-1	few	TGTGCCAGTAGTACTCAACAGGGAACGGCTGAAGCTTTATTT	CASSTQQGTAEALF
TRBV20-1	-	TRBJ2-3	-	TGCAGTGCTCTTCTAGCGGATACGCAGTATTTT	CSALLADTQYF
TRBV11-2	-	TRBJ1-1	few	TGTGCCAGCGCCGCGGGTCCGAACACTGAAGCTTTCTTT	CASAAGPNTEAFF
TRBV2	-	TRBJ2-3	-	TGTGCCAGCAGTGAAGCAGCCCTGAAGCAGTATTTT	CASSEAALKQYF
TRBV6-1	TRBD2	TRBJ2-7	-	TGTGCCAGCAGTGGGCTAGCGGGGTTCTACGAGCAGTACTTC	CASSGLAGFYEQYF
TRBV11-3	-	TRBJ1-1	-	TGTGCCAGCAGCTTAGCAGGGAGGACTGAAGCTTTCTTT	CASSLAGRTEAFF
TRBV4-1	-	TRBJ2-7	-	TGCGCCAGCAGCCAAGAGGTTCGAGACTCCAGGCAGTACTTC	CASSQEVRDSRQYF
TRBV5-4	TRBD1	TRBJ1-1	-	TGTGCCAGCAGCGGGGTGGACAGGGGGAACACTGAAGCTTTCTTT	CASSGVDRGNTEAFF
TRBV15	TRBD2	TRBJ2-1	-	TGTGCCACCAGCAGAGATCCGGGCGGGAGGGCCTACAATGAGCAGTTCTTC	CATSRDPGGRAYNEQFF
TRBV7-9	TRBD2	TRBJ2-7	-	TGTGCCAGCAGCGCCAAGACTAGCGAGTCCTACGAGCAGTACTTC	CASSAKTSESYEQYF
TRBV5-1	-	TRBJ1-1	-	TGCGCCAGCAGCTCTGGTGCCAGGGACGCTCTTGAAGCTTTCTTT	CASSSGARDALEAFF
TRBV7-9	-	TRBJ2-1	-	TGTGCCAGCAGCTTCGGGCCACATGAGCAGTTCTTC	CASSFGPHEQFF
TRBV6-7	TRBD2	TRBJ2-2	-	TGTGCCAGCAGTTACTCCCGGGGTAGCGGGACGAACACCGGGGAGCTGTTTTTT	CASSYSRGSGTNTGELFF
TRBV30	-	TRBJ1-5	-	TGTGCCTGGAGTGTAGCACCGAATCAGCCCCAGCATTTT	CAWSVAPNQPQHF
TRBV11-2	-	TRBJ1-5	-	TGTGCCAGCAGCGCCTCACCCAGGCAGCCCCAGCATTTT	CASSASPRQPQHF
TRBV28	-	TRBJ1-1	-	TGTGACAGCAATCCGGGAGACTTGTGGGACACTGAAGCTTTCTTT	CDSNPGDLWDTEAFF
TRBV9	TRBD2	TRBJ2-7	-	TGTGCCAGCAGCGTAGGTGGTCGGCGGGAGGGCTACGAGCAGTACTTC	CASSVGGRREGYEQYF
TRBV30	TRBD1	TRBJ1-5	-	TGTGCCTGGACCGACAGGGGCGGGCAGCCCCAGCATTTT	CAWTDRGGQPQHF
TRBV6-6	-	TRBJ2-4	-	TGTGCCAGCAGTTTACAGTCTCTGGGCAAAAACATTCAGTACTTC	CASSLQSLGKNIQYF
TRBV11-2	TRBD1	TRBJ1-1	many	TGTGCCAGCAGCTTGGACAGGGGCACTGAAGCTTTCTTT	CASSLDRGTEAFF
TRBV19	TRBD1	TRBJ2-7	-	TGTGCCAGTAGTGGCCGACCACAGGGGCTTTTATACGAGCAGTACTTC	CASSGRPQGLLYEQYF
TRBV2	-	TRBJ1-3	once	TGTGCCAGCCGACAGAGGGTGGGAAACACCATATATTTT	CASRQRVGNTIYF
TRBV28	TRBD2	TRBJ2-1	-	TGTGCCAGCAGTTCCAATAGCGGGGGATACTACAATGAGCAGTTCTTC	CASSSNSGGYYNEQFF
TRBV2	-	TRBJ1-5	-	TGTGCCAGCAGTGGTCTGGGGCCAGGGCAGCCCCAGCATTTT	CASSGLGPGQPQHF
TRBV7-2	-	TRBJ1-1	-	TGTGCCAGCAGCTTAGCGACGGAGGGCACTGAAGCTTTCTTT	CASSLATEGTEAFF
TRBV19	TRBD2	TRBJ2-4	-	TGTGCCAGTACCTCGACTAGCGGGAGGGCAGGGATTCAGTACTTC	CASTSTSGRAGIQYF
TRBV30	-	TRBJ1-4	-	TGTGCCTGGACAGGGACCATAGAAAAACTGTTTTTT	CAWTGTIEKLFF
TRBV7-2	-	TRBJ2-1	-	TGTGCCAGCAGCTTAGATCAGAACAATGAGCAGTTCTTC	CASSLDQNNEQFF
TRBV5-1	TRBD1	TRBJ1-1	-	TGCGCCAGCAGCTTGGTTCAGGGGGTGGCTGAAGCTTTCTTT	CASSLVQGVAEAFF
TRBV10-3	TRBD1	TRBJ1-1	once	TGTGCCATCAGTGAAAGGGACAGGACGACTGAAGCTTTCTTT	CAISERDRTTEAFF
TRBV10-3	TRBD1	TRBJ2-3	-	TGTGCCATCAGTGATCCCCCTGGCAGGGGGCTAGATACGCAGTATTTT	CAISDPPGRGLDTQYF
TRBV30	TRBD2	TRBJ2-3	-	TGTGCCTGGAACCCGGGACTAGCGGGTGCAGATACGCAGTATTTT	CAWNPGLAGADTQYF
TRBV19	-	TRBJ2-1	-	TGTGCCAGTAGGAGGAGAGGGGAGCAGTTCTTC	CASRRRGEQFF
TRBV29-1	TRBD1	TRBJ1-2	-	TGCAGCGGGGGGACAGGGGGCGCCGGCTACACCTTC	CSGGTGGAGYTF
TRBV7-2	-	TRBJ1-5	few	TGTGCCAGCAGCGGACAGAGTGGTGGCAATCAGCCCCAGCATTTT	CASSGQSGGNQPQHF
TRBV7-9	-	TRBJ1-1	-	TGTGCCAGCAGCTTAGTCGGGGTCGAGAACACTGAAGCTTTCTTT	CASSLVGVENTEAFF
TRBV18	TRBD1	TRBJ1-5	-	TGTGCCAGCTCACCATCGACAGGGCCCCAGCCCCAGCATTTT	CASSPSTGPQPQHF
TRBV2	-	TRBJ1-1	-	TGTGCCAGCAGTGGACCAGGATACATGAACACTGAAGCTTTCTTT	CASSGPGYMNTEAFF
TRBV2	-	TRBJ2-1	-	TGTGCCAGCCGACGGAGGGACAGCTCCTACAATGAGCAGTTCTTC	CASRRRDSSYNEQFF
TRBV5-1	-	TRBJ2-3	-	TGCGCCAGCAGCTTGGGCAGGGGCACAGATACGCAGTATTTT	CASSLGRGTDTQYF
TRBV19	TRBD2	TRBJ2-7	-	TGTGCCAGTAGAGGACTAGCGGGCTCCTACGAGCAGTACTTC	CASRGLAGSYEQYF
TRBV5-1	-	TRBJ2-7	-	TGCGCCAGCAGCCCCTCCGCGGGGAGCTCCTACGAGCAGTACTTC	CASSPSAGSSYEQYF
TRBV4-2	TRBD1	TRBJ1-4	-	TGTGCCAGCAGCCAACCGGACAGGACTAATGAAAAACTGTTTTTT	CASSQPDRTNEKLFF
TRBV15	-	TRBJ1-5	-	TGTGCCACCAGCAGAGGGGTTGAGGGACAGCCCCAGCATTTT	CATSRGVEGQPQHF
TRBV5-1	TRBD2	TRBJ2-3	-	TGCGCCAGCAGCTTGTCCGGGAGGGAGGATACGCAGTATTTT	CASSLSGREDTQYF